This T cell receptor beta chain is drawn from a study of T cell clones after liver transplantation. Study as a whole: Patients counted as tolerant after at least one year off all immunosuppression, enzymes not exceeding twice normal.

Details on this clone: Its target is unknown.

Sequenced by immunoSEQ multiplex PCR; TCRdb stores in-frame clones only, minus some. The table records some 110,000 clones, 75% to 85% of them present only once. Overall study findings and caveats: Migration into the graft, not deletion, may explain lost graft donor-reactive T cells. In two subjects, few donor cells limited the measurable donor-reactive repertoire.

CDR3 length: 15 residues. V lost 0 bases and J lost 4, with 11 bases in between. Per germline, CDR1 SGHRS and CDR2 YFSETQ. Sequenced here: CD4+ T cells from blood, sampled before liver transplant. The source of this sequence is a human donor who received a liver transplant. The chain carries TRBV5-1 and TRBJ2-1; D possibly uses TRBD1 or TRBD2 (5 bases each). The CDR3 coding sequence is TGCGCCAGCAGCTTGGTATCTGGGGGATACAATGAGCAGTTCTTC. Amino acids: CASSLVSGGYNEQFF.